The entry below gives a single TCR beta chain sequence along with its context. The data are from a study of T cells in Graves' hyperthyroidism and ophthalmopathy. Amplified regions were TCR beta CDR3 sequences from RNA transcripts. Primed by the HTBI set, a first-round RT-PCR was run on the TCR CDR3. MiXCR, applied by TCRdb to the multiplex PCR reads, yields one record per CDR3 protein. The profile shows about 570,000 distinct CDR3 sequences, about 45% of them singletons. Trimming shortened V by 5 bases and J by 3 bases, and 13 bases separated the two germline ends. Germline V gene data show CDR1 as SGHTA and CDR2 as FQGNSA. The CDR3 extends over 15 amino acids. Orbital computed tomography, thyroid ultrasound, serum thyroxine and TRAb, and clinical symptoms together informed the diagnoses.

Material for sequencing was peripheral blood or thyroid tissue (not recorded which). The chain couples TRBV7-2 to TRBJ1-4; D unclear. The clonotype comes from an adult woman with Graves' disease, either hyperthyroidism or ophthalmopathy (not recorded which). In nucleotides, the CDR3 is TGTGCCAGCAGCGCGCGACACGAACCTAATGAAAAACTGTTTTTT. The encoded protein is CASSARHEPNEKLFF.